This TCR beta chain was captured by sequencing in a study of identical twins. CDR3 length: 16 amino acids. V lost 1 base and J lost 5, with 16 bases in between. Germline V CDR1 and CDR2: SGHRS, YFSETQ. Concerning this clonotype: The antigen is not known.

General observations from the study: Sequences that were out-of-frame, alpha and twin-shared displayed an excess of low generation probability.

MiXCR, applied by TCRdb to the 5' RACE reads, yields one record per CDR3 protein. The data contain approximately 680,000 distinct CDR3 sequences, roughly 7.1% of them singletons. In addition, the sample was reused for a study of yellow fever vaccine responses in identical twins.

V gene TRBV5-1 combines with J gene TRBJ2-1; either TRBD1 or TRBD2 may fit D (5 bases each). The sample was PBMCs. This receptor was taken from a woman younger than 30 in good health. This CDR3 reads CASSLTARVGDNEQFF. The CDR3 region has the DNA TGCGCCAGCAGCTTGACGGCGAGGGTGGGGGACAATGAGCAGTTCTTC.